A selection of T cell receptor beta chains follows, all from one sample in a study of blood T cell repertoires in COVID-19. Method: immunoSEQ multiplex PCR; TCRdb's copy keeps in-frame clones and lacks some. Found here are around 200,000 clones, 70% to 85% of them singletons; the top ten hold more than 8%. The material sequenced was peripheral blood. These TCRs come from a woman over 75 with acute or convalescent COVID-19. Both conserved end residues are part of each CDR3. D genes are given only for firm matches. Rows may omit the clone size; those that give it use once, few, many or a size class.

J: TRBJ2-2; size: NA; D: NA; V: TRBV5-6; DNA: TGTGCCAGCAGCTCCCGCCGGGACACCGGGGAGCTGTTTTTT; CDR3: CASSSRRDTGELFF
J: TRBJ2-7; size: NA; D: TRBD2; V: TRBV6-5; DNA: TGTGCCACCGGAGGGGGACTAGCGGCCAACGAGCAGTACTTC; CDR3: CATGGGLAANEQYF
J: TRBJ2-2; size: NA; D: NA; V: TRBV21-1; DNA: TGTGCCAGCGGACTGTCGAACACCGGGGAGCTGTTTTTT; CDR3: CASGLSNTGELFF
J: TRBJ2-5; size: NA; D: TRBD1; V: TRBV20-1; DNA: TGCAGTGCTAGTCTACAGGGGGTAGAGACCCAGTACTTC; CDR3: CSASLQGVETQYF
J: TRBJ2-3; size: NA; D: TRBD1; V: TRBV4-3; DNA: TGCGCCAGCAGCCAAACGGACAGGGGGATCGCAGATACGCAGTATTTT; CDR3: CASSQTDRGIADTQYF
J: TRBJ2-1; size: NA; D: TRBD2; V: TRBV9; DNA: TGTGCCAGCAGCCCGGGACTAGCGGGAGCTGGTGAGCAGTTCTTC; CDR3: CASSPGLAGAGEQFF
J: TRBJ1-1; size: NA; D: TRBD1; V: TRBV12-3/TRBV12-4; DNA: TGTGCCAGCAGATCCGGACAGGTGAGGGCTTTCTTT; CDR3: CASRSGQVRAFF
J: TRBJ2-3; size: NA; D: NA; V: TRBV2; DNA: TGTGCCGGACAAAGCACAGATACGCAGTATTTT; CDR3: CAGQSTDTQYF
J: TRBJ1-2; size: NA; D: TRBD1; V: TRBV6-2/TRBV6-3; DNA: TGTGCCAGCAGTCACCCCGGGACAGGGCATGGCTACACCTTC; CDR3: CASSHPGTGHGYTF
J: TRBJ1-1; size: NA; D: TRBD1; V: TRBV6-2/TRBV6-3; DNA: TGTGCCAGCAGCTGGGGACAGGGGGCTTCTGAAGCTTTCTTT; CDR3: CASSWGQGASEAFF
J: TRBJ1-2; size: NA; D: TRBD1; V: TRBV7-2; DNA: TGTGCCAGCACGAGACAGGGGAACTATGGCTACACCTTC; CDR3: CASTRQGNYGYTF
J: TRBJ1-5; size: once; D: TRBD1; V: TRBV5-1; DNA: TGCGCCAGCAGCCCTGGACAGGGCAACTATCAGCCCCAGCATTTT; CDR3: CASSPGQGNYQPQHF
J: TRBJ2-5; size: NA; D: TRBD2; V: TRBV27; DNA: TGTGCCAGCAGTCAGCGGGAGGGAGCGACCCAGTACTTC; CDR3: CASSQREGATQYF
J: TRBJ1-2; size: NA; D: NA; V: TRBV7-2; DNA: TGTGCCAGCAGCTTAAATCGCCAGATTAATCTCTATGGCTACACCTTC; CDR3: CASSLNRQINLYGYTF
J: TRBJ2-3; size: NA; D: TRBD2; V: TRBV14; DNA: TGTGCCAGCAGCCAAACGGGAGGGCCGACAGATACGCAGTATTTT; CDR3: CASSQTGGPTDTQYF
J: TRBJ2-7; size: NA; D: TRBD1; V: TRBV14; DNA: TGTGCCAGCAGCCGCGACAGGGACCCCTACGAGCAGTACTTC; CDR3: CASSRDRDPYEQYF
J: TRBJ2-7; size: NA; D: NA; V: TRBV18; DNA: TGTGCCAGCTCTAGCACCCAGGGACACACCTACGAGCAGTACTTC; CDR3: CASSSTQGHTYEQYF
J: TRBJ2-1; size: NA; D: TRBD1; V: TRBV5-5; DNA: TGTGCCAGCAGCTTGGGGGACAGGGGCCGGGATGAGCAGTTCTTC; CDR3: CASSLGDRGRDEQFF
J: TRBJ2-3; size: NA; D: NA; V: TRBV19; DNA: TGTGCCAGTAGCAGGACTATATACACTCCCACAGATACGCAGTATTTT; CDR3: CASSRTIYTPTDTQYF
J: TRBJ2-1; size: NA; D: TRBD2; V: TRBV29-1; DNA: TGCAGCGTAGAATGGACTAGCGGGAGGGAGGCTGAATTCTTC; CDR3: CSVEWTSGREAEFF
J: TRBJ2-6; size: NA; D: TRBD1; V: TRBV4-3; DNA: TGCGCCAGCAGCCAGGGACAGGGGGCGGCTGGGGCCAACGTCCTGACTTTC; CDR3: CASSQGQGAAGANVLTF
J: TRBJ1-5; size: NA; D: NA; V: TRBV7-2; DNA: TGTGCCAGCAGCTTAGGTTCGGGAGGGCAGCCCCAGCATTTT; CDR3: CASSLGSGGQPQHF
J: TRBJ2-4; size: NA; D: NA; V: TRBV6-5; DNA: TGTGCCAGCACCACTCCCGCTACCAAAAACATTCAGTACTTC; CDR3: CASTTPATKNIQYF
J: TRBJ1-4; size: NA; D: TRBD1; V: TRBV10-3; DNA: TGTGCCATCAGATGGGACAGGTATTTCGGGAGTAAGAAAAAACTGTTTTTT; CDR3: CAIRWDRYFGSKKKLFF